Below are 15 T cell receptor beta chains sequenced from a single sample in a study of blood T cell repertoires in COVID-19 (dated by TCRdb to about 2020). Library preparation used the immunoSEQ multiplex PCR assay. Not all clones reach the TCRdb copy of this immuneACCESS table, which keeps in-frame sequences only. Checked studies attribute under half of the gap to unresolved V genes and leave the rest unexplained. A total of about 10,000 clones appear in this sample, approximately 86% of them only once. Roughly 8% of the sample goes to the ten largest clones. Sequenced sample: peripheral blood. These receptors originate from a human donor in a cohort sampled during active COVID-19.

The V call is TRBV24-1, the J call TRBJ1-6; 7 bases map to TRBD1. Germline-derived CDR1 and CDR2 are KGHDR and SFDVKD. The CDR3 is 15 residues long. With V trimmed by 4 bases and J by 6 bases, 5 bases remained unmatched. CDR3 DNA: TGTGCCACCAGTGACCGGGGGACAGTTAATTCACCCCTCCACTTT. Translating it yields CATSDRGTVNSPLHF.

V is TRBV5-1 and J is TRBJ2-3; TRBD2 agrees at 8 bases. The CDR3 has 14 residues. The V and J ends lost 8 bases and 6 bases, in that order; junction bases with no gene match: 11. Germline CDR1 and CDR2: SGHRS and YFSETQ. The CDR3 DNA is TGCGCCAGTACCACCACTAGCGGCTGGGATACGCAGTATTTT. Its protein product is CASTTTSGWDTQYF.

V gene TRBV6-2 or TRBV6-3 combines with J gene TRBJ1-5; D is possibly TRBD1 (5 bases). The CDR3 contains 16 residues. The germline V gene encodes CDR1 MNHEY and CDR2 SVGEGT. Trimming left V 0 bases short and J 4 bases short, with 13 bases between. The CDR3 loop reads CASSYSGRGRNQPQHF. In nucleotides, the CDR3 is TGTGCCAGCAGTTACTCGGGGCGAGGGAGGAATCAGCCCCAGCATTTT.

Only a few counts were recorded for this clone. A junction end diverges from the germline sequence, so it may reflect a read error. The rearrangement uses TRBV3-1 (or the pseudogene TRBV3-2) and TRBJ2-7; D ambiguous. Germline lookup yields CDR1 LGHDT and CDR2 YNNKEL (reference sequence). The CDR3 covers 15 residues. The CDR3 is CASSLRVTLSSEQYF. The CDR3 bases are TGTGCCAGCAGCCTACGAGTTACCCTATCCTCCGAGCAGTACTTC.

The chain couples TRBV7-2 to TRBJ1-1; the match to TRBD1 covers 10 bases. The V gene end was trimmed by 5 bases and the J gene end by 6 bases; junction bases not matched to a gene: 9. CDR1 and CDR2 (germline): SGHTA, FQGNSA. The CDR3 loop spans 15 amino acids. This chain's CDR3 is CASSTGQGGNSEAFF. CDR3 coding DNA: TGTGCCAGCAGCACCGGACAGGGGGGGAATTCTGAAGCTTTCTTT. Full variable domain (missing parts from reference TRBV7-2 and TRBJ1-1): GAGVSQSPSNKVTEKGKDVELRCDPISGHTALYWYRQSLGQGLEFLIYFQGNSAPDKSGLPSDRFSAERTGGSVSTLTIQRTQQEDSAVYLCASSTGQGGNSEAFFGQGTRLTVV.

The J gene is TRBJ2-1, the V gene TRBV19; tentative D call: TRBD2 (6 bases). The length of the CDR3 is 16 residues. V was trimmed by 7 bases and J by 4 bases, leaving 20 bases between them. Germline V gene lookup returns CDR1 LNHDA and CDR2 SQIVND (reference sequence). The CDR3 DNA is TGTGCCAGTAAAGGGCAAGACGGCGGAGGGTACAATGAGCAGTTCTTC. Translated: CASKGQDGGGYNEQFF. Full variable domain (missing parts from reference TRBV19 and TRBJ2-1): DGGITQSPKYLFRKEGQNVTLSCEQNLNHDAMYWYRQDPGQGLRLIYYSQIVNDFQKGDIAEGYSVSREKKESFPLTVTSAQKNPTAFYLCASKGQDGGGYNEQFFGPGTRLTVL.

This sequence joins TRBV6-5 and TRBJ2-7, with TRBD1 matching 9 bases. The V gene end was trimmed by 5 bases and the J gene end by 4 bases; junction bases not matched to a gene: 3. Germline CDR1 reads MNHEY; CDR2 reads SVGAGI. The CDR3 spans 13 residues. The CDR3 protein is CASSPGTGYEQYF. The CDR3 DNA reads as TGTGCCAGCAGTCCAGGGACAGGGTACGAGCAGTACTTC.

The V call is TRBV24-1, the J call TRBJ2-1; D uncertain. V lost 1 base, J lost 0 bases, and 12 bases lay in between. Germline V gives CDR1 KGHDR, CDR2 SFDVKD. This CDR3 is built from 17 residues. In DNA, the CDR3 is TGTGCCACCAGTGATTTCGACACACACAACTCCTACAATGAGCAGTTCTTC. It encodes CATSDFDTHNSYNEQFF.

The rearrangement links TRBV18 to TRBJ2-4; D might be TRBD1 (5 bases). V shed 3 bases and J shed 6 bases, with 12 bases lying between them. CDR1 and CDR2 (germline): KGHSH, LQKENI. This CDR3 region has 14 residues. The CDR3 region is CASSPGPMPNIQYF. CDR3 DNA: TGTGCCAGCTCACCGGGGCCGATGCCAAACATTCAGTACTTC.

This clone came up once. The chain uses TRBV28 and TRBJ2-7; 12 bases agree with TRBD1. The CDR3 sequence is 17 residues long. CDR1 and CDR2 (germline): MDHEN, SYDVKM. Unmatched junction bases numbered 15, after V lost 6 bases and J lost 6 bases. The DNA for the CDR3 is TGTGCCAGCAGGATTGGGGGGACAGGGGGCGCGGTAGGCGAGCAGTACTTC. As protein: CASRIGGTGGAVGEQYF.

The chain has TRBV6-5 and TRBJ2-7; the match to TRBD2 covers 7 bases. The CDR3 contains 15 residues. The germline CDR1 and CDR2 sequences are MNHEY and SVGAGI. V lost 0 bases and J lost 3; bases outside the gene matches: 5. The CDR3 protein is CASSYSGGSFYEQYF. The CDR3 DNA reads TGTGCCAGCAGTTACTCAGGCGGGAGCTTCTACGAGCAGTACTTC.

The chain recombines TRBV6-1 with TRBJ2-3; 13 nucleotides agree with TRBD2. J lost 2 bases, V lost 4 bases, and 9 bases had no gene match. CDR3 length: 18 amino acids. Germline V gene sequence: CDR1 MNHNS, CDR2 SASEGT. CDR3 sequence (DNA): TGTGCCAGCAGTGGACTAGCGGGAGGCTCACGACTCACAGATACGCAGTATTTT. Amino acid sequence: CASSGLAGGSRLTDTQYF.

This clone appeared once. The chain links TRBV30 to TRBJ1-5; D possibly corresponds to TRBD1 (5 bases). This CDR3 region has 13 residues. CDR1 is GTSNPN and CDR2 is SVGIG in the germline V gene (reference sequence). The germline V and J ends were trimmed by 1 base and 5 bases, with 9 bases remaining between them. The CDR3 DNA reads TGTGCCTGGAGTGCGGAAGGGGATCAGCCCCAGCATTTT. Its translation: CAWSAEGDQPQHF. Supplemented by reference TRBV30 and TRBJ1-5, the full variable domain reads SQTIHQWPATLVQPVGSPLSLECTVEGTSNPNLYWYRQAAGRGLQLLFYSVGIGQISSEVPQNLSASRPQDRQFILSSKKLLLSDSGFYLCAWSAEGDQPQHFGDGTRLSIL.

The J gene is TRBJ1-1, the V gene TRBV2; 7 positions match TRBD1. V shed 6 bases and J 3 bases; nucleotides not matched to a gene: 4. In germline, CDR1 is SNHLY, CDR2 FYNNEI. The CDR3 length is 13 residues. The CDR3: CASRGDSYTEAFF. The CDR3, as DNA: TGTGCCAGCAGGGGGGACAGCTACACTGAAGCTTTCTTT.

V gene TRBV28 combines with J gene TRBJ2-1, with unresolved D. The germline V and J ends were trimmed by 5 bases and 9 bases, with 8 bases remaining between them. The germline gives CDR1 MDHEN, CDR2 SYDVKM. The CDR3 sequence is 11 residues long. The DNA for the CDR3 is TGTGCCAGCAGTATACTCGCTGAGCAGTTCTTC. Its protein is CASSILAEQFF.